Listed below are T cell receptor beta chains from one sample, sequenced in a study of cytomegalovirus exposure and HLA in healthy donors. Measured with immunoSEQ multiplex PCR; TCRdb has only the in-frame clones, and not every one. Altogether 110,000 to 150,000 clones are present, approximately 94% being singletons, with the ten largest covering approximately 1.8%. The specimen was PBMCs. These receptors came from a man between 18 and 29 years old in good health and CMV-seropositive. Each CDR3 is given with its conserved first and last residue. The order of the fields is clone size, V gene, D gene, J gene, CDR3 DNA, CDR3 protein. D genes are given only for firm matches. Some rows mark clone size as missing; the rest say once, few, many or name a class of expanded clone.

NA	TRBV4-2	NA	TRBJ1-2	TGTGCCAGCAGTCCTACCGGGATAAACTATGGCTACACCTTC	CASSPTGINYGYTF
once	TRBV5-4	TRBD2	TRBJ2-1	TGTGCCAGCAGCTCCACGCGGGAGACCCACAATGAGCAGTTCTTC	CASSSTRETHNEQFF
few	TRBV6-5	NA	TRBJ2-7	TGTGCCAGCAGTTATCAGGGAGGCTACGAGCAGTACTTC	CASSYQGGYEQYF
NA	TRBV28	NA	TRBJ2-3	TGTGCCAGCAGGGCACCCTCGGAAATAGCGGACACAGATACGCAGTATTTT	CASRAPSEIADTDTQYF
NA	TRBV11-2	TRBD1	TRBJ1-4	TGTGCCAGCAGCCCGGGCGGGACAGTTTCTAATGAAAAACTGTTTTTT	CASSPGGTVSNEKLFF
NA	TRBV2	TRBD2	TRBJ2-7	TGTGCCAGCAGATCCCCGGGAGGACCCTCCTACGAGCAGTACTTC	CASRSPGGPSYEQYF
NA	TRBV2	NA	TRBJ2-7	TGTGCCAGCACAGGCGTCGAGCAGTACTTC	CASTGVEQYF
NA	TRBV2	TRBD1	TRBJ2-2	TGTGCCAGCGGGAAGGGACAGGGCGGCGGAACACCTGGGAAAACCGGGGAGCTGTTTTTT	CASGKGQGGGTPGKTGELFF
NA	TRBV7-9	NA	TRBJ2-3	TGTGCCAGCAGCTTAATAGCTTCCACAGATACGCAGTATTTT	CASSLIASTDTQYF
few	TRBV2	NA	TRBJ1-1	TGTGCCAGCACCCGGGCGGCGGGAAACACTGAAGCTTTCTTT	CASTRAAGNTEAFF
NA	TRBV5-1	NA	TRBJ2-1	TGCGCCAGCAGCTTCCGAGGGCCCCACAATGAGCAGTTCTTC	CASSFRGPHNEQFF
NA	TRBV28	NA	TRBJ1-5	TGTGCCAGCAGTTTAGATACGGACTACAATCAGCCCCAGCATTTT	CASSLDTDYNQPQHF
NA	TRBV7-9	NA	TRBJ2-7	TGTGCCAGCAGCCCCGGGACACACTCCTACGAGCAGTACTTC	CASSPGTHSYEQYF
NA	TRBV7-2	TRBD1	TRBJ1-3	TGTGCCAGCAGCTTAGCGTGGGGTCGGGACAGGGCTTTTGGAAACACCATATATTTT	CASSLAWGRDRAFGNTIYF
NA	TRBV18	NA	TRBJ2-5	TGTGCCAGCTCACCACCGTCTAGCGACCAAGAGACCCAGTACTTC	CASSPPSSDQETQYF
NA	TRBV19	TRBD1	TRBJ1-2	TGTGCCAGTAGTGGACTGGGACAGGGCGACTACACCTTC	CASSGLGQGDYTF
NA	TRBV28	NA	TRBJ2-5	TGTGCCACTGCACAGGGAACCCTTCAAGAGACCCAGTACTTC	CATAQGTLQETQYF
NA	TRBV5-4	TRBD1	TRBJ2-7	TGTGCCAGCAGCACCCGGACAGGGGGTGAGCAGTACTTC	CASSTRTGGEQYF
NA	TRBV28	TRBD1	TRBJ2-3	TGTGCCAGCAGTCTCCCGCATCGACAGGGGTATTTT	CASSLPHRQGYF
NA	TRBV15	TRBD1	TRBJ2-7	TGTGCCACCAGCACCCTACAGGGGGCGTACGAGCAGTACTTC	CATSTLQGAYEQYF
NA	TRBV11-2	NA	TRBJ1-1	TGTGCCAGCAGCTCTGTCACGCAGGGGAGTAACACTGAAGCTTTCTTT	CASSSVTQGSNTEAFF
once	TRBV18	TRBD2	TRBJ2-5	TGTGCCAGCTCACCACCCGCGGGGGACGAGACCCAGTACTTC	CASSPPAGDETQYF
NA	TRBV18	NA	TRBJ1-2	TGTGCCAGCTCACCCTCACAAGGGGCGAGGTATGGCTACACCTTC	CASSPSQGARYGYTF
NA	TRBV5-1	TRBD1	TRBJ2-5	TGCGCCAGCAGCCGCGGACAGGCAAGACTATTCCAAGAGACCCAGTACTTC	CASSRGQARLFQETQYF
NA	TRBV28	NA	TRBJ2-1	TGTGCCAGCAGTCCTTACAGGGATGGCAATGAGCAGTTCTTC	CASSPYRDGNEQFF
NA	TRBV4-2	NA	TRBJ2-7	TGTGCCAGCAGCCAAGATCCCGGGGAGTACGAGCAGTACTTC	CASSQDPGEYEQYF
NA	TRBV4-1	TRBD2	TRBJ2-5	TGCGCCAGCAGCCAGGGACGGGGGGGGTTGGAGACCCAGTACTTC	CASSQGRGGLETQYF
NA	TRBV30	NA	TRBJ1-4	TGTGCCTGGAGTGATGGGGGGACTAATGAAAAACTGTTTTTT	CAWSDGGTNEKLFF
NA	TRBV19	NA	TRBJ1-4	TGTGCCAGTAGCTCCGGGACTCTTAATGAAAAACTGTTTTTT	CASSSGTLNEKLFF
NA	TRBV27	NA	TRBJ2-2	TGTGCCAGCAGATCCGCGAACACCGGGGAGCTGTTTTTT	CASRSANTGELFF
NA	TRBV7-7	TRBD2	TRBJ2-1	TGTGCTAGCAGCTTAGGGATTAGCGGGAGCAGGAATGAGCAGTTCTTC	CASSLGISGSRNEQFF
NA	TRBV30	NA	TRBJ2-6	TGTGCCTGGAGTACGATGGGGCCTGGGGCCAACGTCCTGACTTTC	CAWSTMGPGANVLTF
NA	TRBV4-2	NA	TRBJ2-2	TGTGCCAGCAGCCAAGAAAGAGAGAACACCGGGGAGCTGTTTTTT	CASSQERENTGELFF
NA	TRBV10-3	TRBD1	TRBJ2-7	TGTGCCATCAGTGTGGACAGGGGCTACGAGCAGTACTTC	CAISVDRGYEQYF
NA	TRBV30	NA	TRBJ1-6	TGTGCCTGGAGGAGGGTGGACGGTAATTCACCCCTCCACTTT	CAWRRVDGNSPLHF
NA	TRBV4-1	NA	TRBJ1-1	TGCGCCAGCAGCCAAGGGGAGCGGGCCTACACTGAAGCTTTCTTT	CASSQGERAYTEAFF
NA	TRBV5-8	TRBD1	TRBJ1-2	TGTGCCAGCAGCTCGCAGGGGGCGCGGAAGTACACCTTC	CASSSQGARKYTF
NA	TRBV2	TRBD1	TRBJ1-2	TGTGCCAGCAGTGAAGCGGCAGGGGGCATCGGTACCAACTATGGCTACACCTTC	CASSEAAGGIGTNYGYTF
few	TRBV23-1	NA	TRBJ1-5	TGCGCCAGCAGTCGCCGCTTAGTGCCCTTTAATCAGCCCCAGCATTTT	CASSRRLVPFNQPQHF
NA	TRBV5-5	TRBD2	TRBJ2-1	TGTGCCAGCAGCGCCTCGACTAGCGGGAGACGAAATGAGCAGTTCTTC	CASSASTSGRRNEQFF
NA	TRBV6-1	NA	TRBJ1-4	TGTGCCAGCAGTGATTGGCAGGGGAATGAAAAACTGTTTTTT	CASSDWQGNEKLFF
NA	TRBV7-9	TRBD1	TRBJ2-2	TGTGCCAGCGCCTACAGGGGGGATTTGGCCGGGGAGCTGTTTTTT	CASAYRGDLAGELFF
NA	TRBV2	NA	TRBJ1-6	TGTGCCAGCAGTGGGGAGGGGGGGGCACCCCTCCACTTT	CASSGEGGAPLHF
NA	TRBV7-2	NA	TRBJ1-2	TGTGCCAGCAGCTATTTGGACAGTGGTAACTATGGCTACACCTTC	CASSYLDSGNYGYTF
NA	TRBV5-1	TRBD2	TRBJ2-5	TGCGCCAGCAGCTTGGCTAGCGGGGGACAAGAGACCCAGTACTTC	CASSLASGGQETQYF
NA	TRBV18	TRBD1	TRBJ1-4	TGTGCCAGCTCACCGGACAGGGGGGATAATGAAAAACTGTTTTTT	CASSPDRGDNEKLFF
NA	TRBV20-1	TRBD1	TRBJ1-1	TGCAGTGCCATCGGGACAGGCGAAGCTTTCTTT	CSAIGTGEAFF
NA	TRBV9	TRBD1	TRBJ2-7	TGTGCCAGCAGCGTAGTAGGGACAGGAAGAAGCGAGCAGTACTTC	CASSVVGTGRSEQYF
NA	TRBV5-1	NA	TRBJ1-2	TGCGCCAGCAGCTTGGAAGGCAGAGGGTCCTATGGCTACACCTTC	CASSLEGRGSYGYTF
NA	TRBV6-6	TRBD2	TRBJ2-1	TGTGCCAGCAGTCAGGGACCTGACGGGAGGAATGAGCAGTTCTTC	CASSQGPDGRNEQFF
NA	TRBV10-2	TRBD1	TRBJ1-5	TGCGCCAGCAGTCCGGGACAGGGTCGGCGCAATCAGCCCCAGCATTTT	CASSPGQGRRNQPQHF
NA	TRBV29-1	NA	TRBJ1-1	TGCAGCGTTGAAGTTGGAGGGAACACTGAAGCTTTCTTT	CSVEVGGNTEAFF
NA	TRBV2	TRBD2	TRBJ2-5	TGTGCCAGCAACGAGGGGCTAGCGGGACGGCATGGGGAGACCCAGTACTTC	CASNEGLAGRHGETQYF
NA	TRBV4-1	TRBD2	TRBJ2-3	TGCGCCAGCAGTCAAGCGGGAGGGACAGATACGCAGTATTTT	CASSQAGGTDTQYF
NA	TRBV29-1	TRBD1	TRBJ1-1	TGCAGCGTTCGCTCGACAGGGGAGAACACTGAAGCTTTCTTT	CSVRSTGENTEAFF
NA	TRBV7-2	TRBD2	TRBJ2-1	TGTGCCAGCAGCGCAGCGGGAGACAGGAGTGAGCAGTTCTTC	CASSAAGDRSEQFF
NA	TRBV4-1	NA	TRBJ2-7	TGCGCCAGCAGCCAAATTCCTGCGGGGCCCTACGAGCAGTACTTC	CASSQIPAGPYEQYF
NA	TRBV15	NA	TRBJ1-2	TGTGCCACCTCAGGGGACCGCTATGGCTACACCTTC	CATSGDRYGYTF
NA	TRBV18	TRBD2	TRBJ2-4	TGTGCCAGCTCACCGGGAGGGAAGAACATTCAGTACTTC	CASSPGGKNIQYF